This T cell receptor (beta chain) was found in a study of early T cells in non-severe SARS-CoV-2 infection. The CDR3 length is 15 residues. Trimming cost V 4 bases and J 1 base; bases outside gene matches: 3. Germline-derived CDR1 and CDR2 are SGHVS and FQNEAQ. TCRdb reanalysed the 5' RACE reads using MiXCR and keeps one entry per CDR3 protein. The sample shows 60,000 to 70,000 distinct CDR3 sequences, 8% to 9.5% of them seen only once. The receptor comes from an adult who was a healthcare worker with PCR-confirmed SARS-CoV-2 infection or an uninfected control (not recorded which). The sample taken for sequencing was whole blood. The genes are TRBV7-8 and TRBJ2-2; 7 nucleotides align to TRBD1. CDR3 sequence: CASSSRTGNTGELFF. The DNA of the CDR3 is TGTGCCAGCAGCTCGAGGACAGGGAACACCGGGGAGCTGTTTTTT. The variable domain in full, with the rest retrieved from reference TRBV7-8 and TRBJ2-2, is GAGVSQSPRYKVAKRGQDVALRCDPISGHVSLFWYQQALGQGPEFLTYFQNEAQLDKSGLPSDRFFAERPEGSVSTLKIQRTQQEDSAVYLCASSSRTGNTGELFFGEGSRLTVL.